This T cell receptor beta chain was sequenced for a study of shared clonotypes between healthy human individuals (dated by TCRdb to 2018 to 2020). About the full investigation: A few men and two women, aged 18 to 49 years, made up the cohort. Between about 0.94 and 10 billion PBMCs per donor were obtained by leukapheresis. Blood TCR repertoires of several healthy adults were deeply sequenced to estimate repertoire size and the extent of clonotype sharing between individuals. Libraries were prepared and TCR repertoires were sequenced by different laboratories using diverse techniques, in order to increase sequencing depth and limit assay-specific biases. For each donor, three plates each were used for CD4 naive and CD4 memory, two plates were used for CD8 naive, and one plate was used for CD8 memory. Results the study describes overall, beyond this receptor: Sampling was restricted to blood, and TCR repertoires in tissue are likely to differ from TCR repertoires in blood. The genetic and exposure-history diversity represented was limited by the small number of donors. Higher generation probabilities were observed for clonotypes shared by all four sorted-subset donors than for non-shared clonotypes. Pairwise subsampling indicated that sequencing depth was expected to affect the degree of clonotype sharing among donors. Rarefaction of sorted-subset datasets indicated incomplete sequencing despite the large sequencing depth. Naive subsets generally had larger estimated clonotype richness than memory subsets did. Across four donors, approximately 5% of naive CD4, around 3.5% of naive CD8, under 2.5% of memory CD4, and 0.4% of memory CD8 clonotypes were shared.

The donors were healthy, HIV-negative adults who had no recently reported acute infections or vaccinations. Every donor was a Caucasian adult residing in Nashville, Tennessee, USA. CD4+ T cells were enriched by magnetic negative selection; naive cells were then positively selected on CD45RA, and the negative fraction formed the memory subset. Blood was collected by leukapheresis, and PBMCs were isolated by Ficoll-Histopaque density gradient centrifugation and then cryopreserved in liquid nitrogen vapor phase. Analytical flow cytometry was used to check the purity and quantity of each magnetically sorted T cell population. From each sorted fraction, genomic DNA was isolated and quantified by UV absorbance on a Nanodrop 2000c. V loses 6 bases of germline sequence and J loses 3 bases, and the interval between the two ends is 18 bases. In the germline V gene, CDR1 corresponds to SNHLY and CDR2 to FYNNEI. The CDR3 contains 17 residues, cysteine and phenylalanine counted. Only the CDR3 portion is preserved as DNA: 51 bases, with reading frame beginning at the first base.

Using the deep immunoSEQ assay, TCR CDR3 regions were amplified from genomic DNA by multiplex PCR. Genomic DNA extracted from each cell subset was distributed evenly over all wells of several immunoSEQ 96-well plates, and each plate served as one replicate. For sorted subsets, approximately 210 ng genomic DNA, equal to 25,000 to 35,000 T cell genomes, was loaded into each replicate PCR. The purified libraries were quantified using a Qubit 3.0 fluorometer, sized with a Bioanalyzer 2100, and then quantified again using the KAPA Library Quantification kit. Each immunoSEQ 96-well plate was sequenced on its own single-read 150-cycle Illumina NextSeq 550 flow cell. From the authors' description of their analysis: The immunoSEQ output contained only junctional sequences without quality scores, so filtering could not match that applied to full-length reads. To assign V/J genes and CDR3, sequences were annotated against IMGT germline references using PyIR, a Python wrapper for IgBLAST v1.9. Reads were removed for weak V/J assignments (E-value above 1e-6), missing CDR3, stop codons, out-of-frame junctions, or ambiguous translated residues. V3J clonotypes were defined by identical inferred V gene, J gene, and CDR3 amino acid sequence. To compute the percentage overlap between repertoires, the number of shared unique clonotypes was divided by the size of the smaller repertoire. RTK rarefaction, the Chao1 estimator, and Recon v2.1 estimates of unobserved clonotypes were used to assess repertoire richness. Generation probabilities for all TCRbeta clonotypes obtained by the gDNA method from a handful of donors were computed using OLGA. Not all clones reach the TCRdb copy of this immuneACCESS table, which keeps in-frame sequences only. Checked studies attribute under half of the gap to unresolved V genes and leave the rest unexplained. V, J and clone size are those of that table, while D and trimming were read from the DNA. Across this sample there are around 2,000,000 clones, with 85% to 95% seen only once. The biggest ten clones account for roughly 0.13% of the sample.

Comments on this clone: Its antigen target is currently unknown. No much larger clonotype is one base removed from it; base qualities were not supplied.

The sample comprised naive CD4+ T cells sorted from blood. Interpreted using the paper, the cell subset or site label stands for: CD45RA+ positively selected. The source of this sequence is a man younger than 35 in good health. This sequence uses TRBV2 and TRBJ1-6; the D gene cannot be resolved reliably. CDR3 region: CASRGELGSRYNSPLHF. The nucleotide sequence is given as TGTGCCAGCAGGGGCGAGCTAGGGAGCCGCTATAATTCACCCCTCCACTTT. Reference TRBV2 and TRBJ1-6 proteins supply the regions before and after the CDR3; the full variable domain is: EPEVTQTPSHQVTQMGQEVILRCVPISNHLYFYWYRQILGQKVEFLVSFYNNEISEKSEIFDDQFSVERPDGSNFTLKIRSTKLEDSAMYFCASRGELGSRYNSPLHFGNGTRLTVT.